The clone carrying this TCR beta chain was detected once. This table comes from immunoSEQ multiplex PCR, and its TCRdb copy is limited to in-frame clones, with some not included. Of tens of thousands of clones listed, 90% were seen once; the top ten hold under 6.5%. These data come from a study of T cell changes during pregnancy in multiple sclerosis. V was trimmed by 4 bases and J by 4 bases, leaving 10 bases between them. CDR1 is MNHEY and CDR2 is SMNVEV in the germline V gene (reference sequence). The CDR3 has 14 amino acids. The TCR sequence derives from a female donor in good health, enrolled as a control in a pregnancy study. This rearrangement joins TRBV27 to TRBJ2-2; no clear D. The starting material was peripheral blood, obtained after pregnancy. Here the CDR3 DNA reads TGTGCCAGCAGTTACCTCTCGGGCACCGGGGAGCTGTTTTTT. Translation: CASSYLSGTGELFF.